The 18 T cell receptor beta chains below all came from one sample that was sequenced in a study of T cell changes during pregnancy in multiple sclerosis. Method: immunoSEQ multiplex PCR; TCRdb's copy keeps in-frame clones and lacks some. The data contain approximately 64,000 clones, roughly 91% of them singletons. The sequences come from peripheral blood, collected in the second trimester of pregnancy. These receptors originate from a female donor in good health, enrolled as a control in a pregnancy study.

V gene TRBV28 combines with J gene TRBJ2-5; D is unresolved. Germline V lookup: CDR1 MDHEN, CDR2 SYDVKM. Trimming removed 4 bases at V and 3 bases at J, with 9 bases between. This CDR3 contains 13 residues. CDR3: CASSYTLEETQYF. Written as DNA, the CDR3 is TGTGCCAGCAGTTACACATTGGAAGAGACCCAGTACTTC.

This sequence joins TRBV28 and TRBJ1-1; the D gene is possibly TRBD1 (5 bases). CDR1 is MDHEN, CDR2 SYDVKM, per germline. CDR3 length: 15 residues. Trimming removed 3 bases from V and 3 bases from J, with 14 bases in between. CDR3 bases: TGTGCCAGCAGTTTCGGGGGGTATACGGACACTGAAGCTTTCTTT. Protein sequence: CASSFGGYTDTEAFF.

Here the CDR3 reads CASSPPGTSSRSGEQYF. In nucleotides, the CDR3 is TGTGCCAGCTCACCCCCCGGGACTAGCTCAAGATCGGGCGAGCAGTACTTC. The chain links TRBV18 to TRBJ2-7; 9 bases map to TRBD2. Trimming removed 3 bases from V and 6 bases from J; junction bases left unmatched: 15. CDR1 is KGHSH, CDR2 LQKENI, per germline. The CDR3 runs 17 residues. The complete variable domain, with remaining parts taken from reference TRBV18 and TRBJ2-7, reads NAGVMQNPRHLVRRRGQEARLRCSPMKGHSHVYWYRQLPEEGLKFMVYLQKENIIDESGMPKERFSAEFPKEGPSILRIQQVVRGDSAAYFCASSPPGTSSRSGEQYFGPGTRLTVT.

This clone showed up just once. The rearrangement uses TRBV5-1 and TRBJ1-1; D is perhaps TRBD1 (5 bases). Germline V lookup: CDR1 SGHRS, CDR2 YFSETQ. V was cut by 4 bases and J by 3 bases, with 16 bases left in between. The CDR3 length is 15 residues. The CDR3 region is CASSPDGGVDTEAFF. In DNA, the CDR3 is TGCGCCAGCAGCCCCGACGGAGGGGTAGACACTGAAGCTTTCTTT.

The chain couples TRBV7-9 to TRBJ2-7; D gene unclear. Germline V gene data show CDR1 as SEHNR and CDR2 as FQNEAQ (reference sequence). The CDR3 totals 14 residues. The V gene lost 5 bases and the J gene lost 2 bases, with 13 bases spanning the gap. The CDR3 here is CASSPDTWTYEQYF. DNA for the CDR3: TGTGCCAGCAGCCCAGACACCTGGACCTACGAGCAGTACTTC. Full variable domain (outside the CDR3, taken from reference TRBV7-9 and TRBJ2-7): DTGVSQNPRHKITKRGQNVTFRCDPISEHNRLYWYRQTLGQGPEFLTYFQNEAQLEKSRLLSDRFSAERPKGSFSTLEIQRTEQGDSAMYLCASSPDTWTYEQYFGPGTRLTVT.

This rearrangement joins TRBV7-8 to TRBJ2-1; 7 nucleotides match TRBD2. The junction had 19 bases not matched to a gene; V was cut back by 6 bases and J by 8 bases. CDR3 length: 17 residues. Germline assignment: CDR1 SGHVS and CDR2 FQNEAQ. In nucleotides, the CDR3 is TGTGCCAGCAGTCTTCCCCATGGACTAGTGGGTAGGGATGAGCAGTTCTTC. Translation: CASSLPHGLVGRDEQFF. The complete variable domain, with remaining parts taken from reference TRBV7-8 and TRBJ2-1, reads GAGVSQSPRYKVAKRGQDVALRCDPISGHVSLFWYQQALGQGPEFLTYFQNEAQLDKSGLPSDRFFAERPEGSVSTLKIQRTQQEDSAVYLCASSLPHGLVGRDEQFFGPGTRLTVL.

J is TRBJ2-1 and V is TRBV4-2; 12 positions match TRBD2. Germline V lookup: CDR1 LGHNA, CDR2 YNFKEQ. The CDR3 consists of 17 residues. V was pared by 0 bases and J by 10 bases, with 10 bases of the junction left unmatched. This CDR3 reads CASSQDPASGREGEQFF. DNA for the CDR3: TGTGCCAGCAGCCAAGATCCGGCTAGCGGGAGGGAGGGGGAGCAGTTCTTC.

The V gene is TRBV6-1, the J gene TRBJ2-7; no clear D gene. The germline V and J ends were trimmed by 3 bases and 0 bases, with 12 bases remaining between them. The CDR3 sequence is 15 residues long. Germline V gene data show CDR1 as MNHNS and CDR2 as SASEGT. The CDR3 region is CASSDGVDPSYEQYF. In DNA, the CDR3 is TGTGCCAGCAGTGATGGAGTCGACCCCTCCTACGAGCAGTACTTC.

The chain recombines TRBV7-9 with TRBJ1-5; TRBD1 matches at 7 bases. CDR3 length: 14 amino acids. Germline assignment: CDR1 SEHNR and CDR2 FQNEAQ (reference sequence). V lost 5 bases to trimming and J lost 5 bases; unmatched junction nucleotides: 6. The CDR3 region has the DNA TGTGCCAGCAGCCCGGGACAGACAGATCAGCCCCAGCATTTT. Protein sequence: CASSPGQTDQPQHF.

The chain has TRBV9 and TRBJ2-7, with 8 positions matching TRBD1. Germline V lookup: CDR1 SGDLS, CDR2 YYNGEE. CDR3 length equals 12 residues. V shed 7 bases, J shed 5 bases, and the junction held 5 bases outside the gene matches. CDR3 bases: TGTGCCAGCGGAACAGGGGGTAACGAGCAGTACTTC. Its protein product is CASGTGGNEQYF.

Remarks on this clone: A junction end diverges from the germline sequence, so it may reflect a read error. V and J are TRBV2 and TRBJ1-4; 9 bases line up with TRBD1. The CDR3 covers 14 residues. The germline gives CDR1 SNHLY, CDR2 FYNNEI. The CDR3 DNA is TGTGCCAGCAGGGAAGGGACAGGGACTGAAAAACTGTTTTTT. Its translation is CASREGTGTEKLFF. Variable domain in full (rest from reference TRBV2 and TRBJ1-4): EPEVTQTPSHQVTQMGQEVILRCVPISNHLYFYWYRQILGQKVEFLVSFYNNEISEKSEIFDDQFSVERPDGSNFTLKIRSTKLEDSAMYFCASREGTGTEKLFFGSGTQLSVL.

J is TRBJ2-3 and V is TRBV2; TRBD2 agrees at 8 bases. The CDR3 contains 16 residues. The trim removed 3 bases at V and 7 bases at J, leaving 12 bases unmatched. CDR1 SNHLY and CDR2 FYNNEI come from the germline V gene. CDR3 DNA sequence: TGTGCCAGCAGTGAGCGACCGGGACTAGTTACGAATACGCAGTATTTT. This translates into CASSERPGLVTNTQYF.

The rearrangement uses TRBV5-1 and TRBJ2-3; 8 bases align to TRBD2. CDR1 is SGHRS and CDR2 is YFSETQ in the germline V gene. V shed 4 bases and J 1 base; nucleotides not matched to a gene: 5. The CDR3 contains 15 residues. The DNA for the CDR3 is TGCGCCAGCAGCGTGGGGCGGGGGGGCACAGATACGCAGTATTTT. Translated, it gives CASSVGRGGTDTQYF. Using reference TRBV5-1 and TRBJ2-3 for the parts outside the CDR3, the full variable domain is KAGVTQTPRYLIKTRGQQVTLSCSPISGHRSVSWYQQTPGQGLQFLFEYFSETQRNKGNFPGRFSGRQFSNSRSEMNVSTLELGDSALYLCASSVGRGGTDTQYFGPGTRLTVL.

The chain combines TRBV28 with TRBJ2-7; TRBD2 agrees at 7 bases. CDR3 length equals 14 residues. Trimming took 6 bases from V and 6 from J; bases not matched to a gene: 11. The germline V gene has CDR1 MDHEN and CDR2 SYDVKM. CDR3 sequence reads: CASRMGGRALEQYF. The DNA of the CDR3 is TGTGCCAGCAGAATGGGGGGGAGGGCTCTCGAGCAGTACTTC.

The chain combines TRBV19 with TRBJ2-1, with 12 bases fitting TRBD2. With V trimmed by 3 bases and J by 6 bases, 9 bases remained unmatched. This CDR3 contains 17 residues. Germline CDR1 LNHDA, CDR2 SQIVND (reference sequence). The CDR3 DNA reads as TGTGCCAGTAGTATTCGCTCTAGCGGGAGGGCAGGCAATGAGCAGTTCTTC. Its translation is CASSIRSSGRAGNEQFF.

CDR3: CASSLGGGPPEPQHF. CDR3 nucleotides: TGTGCCAGCTCACTAGGGGGGGGCCCGCCCGAGCCCCAGCATTTT. This sequence joins TRBV18 and TRBJ1-5; a possible D gene is TRBD1 (6 bases). The CDR3 has 15 residues. The germline V gene has CDR1 KGHSH and CDR2 LQKENI. Trimming cost V 4 bases and J 8 bases, with 18 bases left between them. Combining the CDR3 with reference TRBV18 and TRBJ1-5 gives the whole variable domain NAGVMQNPRHLVRRRGQEARLRCSPMKGHSHVYWYRQLPEEGLKFMVYLQKENIIDESGMPKERFSAEFPKEGPSILRIQQVVRGDSAAYFCASSLGGGPPEPQHFGDGTRLSIL.

The chain uses TRBV7-9 and TRBJ2-7, with D uncertain. Per the germline V gene, CDR1 is SEHNR and CDR2 is FQNEAQ (reference sequence). The CDR3 extends over 12 amino acids. The ends were cut back, 10 bases at V and 3 bases at J, with 13 bases in the middle. The CDR3 bases are TGTGCCACCGCGCGCGTAAACTACGAGCAGTACTTC. Protein product: CATARVNYEQYF.

The chain employs TRBV13 and TRBJ2-5, with a tentative D call TRBD2 (5 bases). V lost 5 bases, J lost 5 bases, and 9 bases lay in between. This CDR3 spans 12 amino acids. Germline V gene data show CDR1 as PRHDT and CDR2 as FYEKMQ (reference sequence). CDR3 sequence reads: CASSPRGETQYF. CDR3 nucleotides: TGTGCCAGCAGCCCCCGAGGGGAGACCCAGTACTTC.